Listed below are T cell receptor beta chains from one sample, sequenced in a study of T-cell memory formation after mild COVID-19. One entry per CDR3 protein results from TCRdb running MiXCR on the 5' RACE reads. Here the sample spans approximately 410,000 distinct CDR3 sequences, about 22% being singletons. Source material: PBMCs or a T cell subset sorted from them (not recorded which). The receptors come from an adult woman who had mild COVID-19 (a few samples of this study predate the infection). Cell type and time point are not known. The CDR3 runs from the conserved cysteine through the conserved F or W. The D gene is left open where the match is weak. Clone size appears in some rows only: once, few, many, or a class for an expanded clone.

D: -; size: -; J: TRBJ2-5; V: TRBV28; DNA: TGTGCCAGCAGTTTAGGCACCCTTTCCCAAGAGACCCAGTACTTC; CDR3: CASSLGTLSQETQYF
D: -; size: -; J: TRBJ2-2; V: TRBV12-3/TRBV12-4; DNA: TGTGCCAGCACCTTCGGCGGGTGGAACACCGGGGAGCTGTTTTTT; CDR3: CASTFGGWNTGELFF
D: TRBD2; size: -; J: TRBJ2-1; V: TRBV7-9; DNA: TGTGCCAGCAGCTCAAAAGCCGGGACTAGCGGTGAGCAGTTCTTC; CDR3: CASSSKAGTSGEQFF
D: TRBD2; size: -; J: TRBJ2-3; V: TRBV9; DNA: TGTGCCAGCAGCGATAGCGGGAGGATGACAGATACGCAGTATTTT; CDR3: CASSDSGRMTDTQYF
D: TRBD1; size: few; J: TRBJ2-4; V: TRBV24-1; DNA: TGTGCCACCAGTGATGGACTGGGACAGGTTCAGTACTTC; CDR3: CATSDGLGQVQYF
D: -; size: once; J: TRBJ1-4; V: TRBV7-9; DNA: TGTGCCAGCAGCCCCTGGCAGGGAGAGAAACTGTTTTTT; CDR3: CASSPWQGEKLFF
D: -; size: few; J: TRBJ2-7; V: TRBV12-3/TRBV12-4; DNA: TGTGCCAGCAGTTTGTTCCTTATGTTGGAGGGCGAGCAGTACTTC; CDR3: CASSLFLMLEGEQYF
D: -; size: -; J: TRBJ1-1; V: TRBV11-1; DNA: TGTGCCAGCAGCTTAAGCATTCTGAACACTGAAGCTTTCTTT; CDR3: CASSLSILNTEAFF
D: TRBD1; size: few; J: TRBJ1-1; V: TRBV27; DNA: TGTGCCAGCAGTTCACCTGGACAGGGGGCGGTAGCTGAAGCTTTCTTT; CDR3: CASSSPGQGAVAEAFF
D: -; size: few; J: TRBJ2-5; V: TRBV5-1; DNA: TGCGCCAGCAGCTTGACGACGGACCAAGAGACCCAGTACTTC; CDR3: CASSLTTDQETQYF
D: -; size: many; J: TRBJ2-3; V: TRBV7-3; DNA: TGTGCCAGCAGCTCCGGGGGCACAGATACGCAGTATTTT; CDR3: CASSSGGTDTQYF
D: -; size: -; J: TRBJ2-1; V: TRBV4-3; DNA: TGCGCCAGCAGCCACCCGCCAGACAATGAGCAGTTCTTC; CDR3: CASSHPPDNEQFF
D: TRBD1; size: -; J: TRBJ1-3; V: TRBV30; DNA: TGTGCCTGGAGTGTTCCGGGACAGAAATATTTT; CDR3: CAWSVPGQKYF
D: TRBD1; size: many; J: TRBJ1-3; V: TRBV6-5; DNA: TGTGCCAGCAGTCCTGACAGGGGGCTCGGAAACACCATATATTTT; CDR3: CASSPDRGLGNTIYF
D: -; size: -; J: TRBJ2-1; V: TRBV4-2; DNA: TGTGCCAGCAGCCCGGGGCCCTTCGGGTACAATGAGCAGTTCTTC; CDR3: CASSPGPFGYNEQFF
D: -; size: -; J: TRBJ2-3; V: TRBV7-8; DNA: TGTGCCAGCAGCTTGAGTCTATATGGAGATACGCAGTATTTT; CDR3: CASSLSLYGDTQYF
D: TRBD1; size: few; J: TRBJ1-1; V: TRBV9; DNA: TGTGCCAGCAGCGTAGAAGGACAGGACACTGAAGCTTTCTTT; CDR3: CASSVEGQDTEAFF
D: -; size: -; J: TRBJ1-1; V: TRBV24-1; DNA: TGTGCCACCAGTTCTGGGATCCGGAACACTGAAGCTTTCTTT; CDR3: CATSSGIRNTEAFF
D: TRBD1; size: -; J: TRBJ2-7; V: TRBV29-1; DNA: TGCAGCGTTCGACAGGGAAACGAGCAGTACTTC; CDR3: CSVRQGNEQYF
D: TRBD1; size: -; J: TRBJ1-5; V: TRBV9; DNA: TGTGCCAGCAGCGCAGGGGGCAGAGGTAGCAATCAGCCCCAGCATTTT; CDR3: CASSAGGRGSNQPQHF
D: TRBD2; size: -; J: TRBJ2-7; V: TRBV6-2/TRBV6-3; DNA: TGTGCCAGCAGGGGACTAGCGGGACTCAGCTCCTACGAGCAGTACTTC; CDR3: CASRGLAGLSSYEQYF
D: -; size: -; J: TRBJ1-5; V: TRBV24-1; DNA: TGTGCCACCGGCGACGGGGGGAATCAGCCCCAGCATTTT; CDR3: CATGDGGNQPQHF
D: -; size: few; J: TRBJ2-1; V: TRBV7-8; DNA: TGTGCCAGCAGCTTCCGACCGGGAGAGCAGTTCTTC; CDR3: CASSFRPGEQFF
D: -; size: few; J: TRBJ2-7; V: TRBV27; DNA: TGTGCCAGCAGTCTCGACAGGTCCCTCTACGCCTACGAGCAGTACTTC; CDR3: CASSLDRSLYAYEQYF
D: -; size: -; J: TRBJ1-2; V: TRBV3-1; DNA: TGTGCCAGCAGCCAACAGGGAGGCGGCTACACCTTC; CDR3: CASSQQGGGYTF
D: -; size: -; J: TRBJ2-1; V: TRBV7-6; DNA: TGTGCCAGCAGCCCTGATTGGGGCCGGGATGAGCAGTTCTTC; CDR3: CASSPDWGRDEQFF
D: TRBD2; size: few; J: TRBJ2-1; V: TRBV7-2; DNA: TGTGCCAGCAGCCGGGGACTAGCGGGTTATTACAATGAGCAGTTCTTC; CDR3: CASSRGLAGYYNEQFF
D: -; size: once; J: TRBJ2-2; V: TRBV9; DNA: TGTGCCAGCGCCACAGGGCGAGGCACCGGGGAGCTGTTTTTT; CDR3: CASATGRGTGELFF
D: -; size: few; J: TRBJ2-5; V: TRBV6-5; DNA: TGTGCCACCTCAACCGGGACACGGAGGGGAGAGACCCAGTACTTC; CDR3: CATSTGTRRGETQYF
D: TRBD2; size: -; J: TRBJ2-1; V: TRBV12-3/TRBV12-4; DNA: TGTGCCAGCAGTCCTAGCGGGGGGGTGGTTCCGAATGAGCAGTTCTTC; CDR3: CASSPSGGVVPNEQFF
D: TRBD1; size: -; J: TRBJ2-2; V: TRBV20-1; DNA: TGCAGTGCTAGAGACCAGACAGGGGGACATGGGTTGACCGGGGAGCTGTTTTTT; CDR3: CSARDQTGGHGLTGELFF
D: -; size: -; J: TRBJ2-1; V: TRBV7-9; DNA: TGTGCCAGCAGCTTCCAGTCGGACAGTTACAATGAGCAGTTCTTC; CDR3: CASSFQSDSYNEQFF
D: TRBD1; size: -; J: TRBJ1-5; V: TRBV20-1; DNA: TGCAGTGCTGCCGGGACAGTCGATCAGCCCCAGCATTTT; CDR3: CSAAGTVDQPQHF
D: -; size: few; J: TRBJ1-4; V: TRBV12-3/TRBV12-4; DNA: TGTGCCAGCAGTTTTGCGGGACACCGCTCCCAAGGTCAACTGTTTTTT; CDR3: CASSFAGHRSQGQLFF
D: -; size: -; J: TRBJ1-2; V: TRBV7-2; DNA: TGTGCCAGCAGCTTCTCCTCCCCTCTTGGCTACACCTTC; CDR3: CASSFSSPLGYTF
D: -; size: few; J: TRBJ2-5; V: TRBV20-1; DNA: TGCAGTGCTAGAGCGGCGGGGATGATGGAGACCCAGTACTTC; CDR3: CSARAAGMMETQYF
D: -; size: few; J: TRBJ2-7; V: TRBV2; DNA: TGTGCCAGAAGGCTCCCGGCAGGGGCCGACGACGAGCAGTACTTC; CDR3: CARRLPAGADDEQYF
D: -; size: -; J: TRBJ2-2; V: TRBV24-1; DNA: TGTGCCACCAGTGGTTCCCACTTGACGTTGAACACCGGGGAGCTGTTTTTT; CDR3: CATSGSHLTLNTGELFF
D: -; size: -; J: TRBJ2-3; V: TRBV7-9; DNA: TGTGCCAGCAGCACTACAGGGTATACGCAGTATTTT; CDR3: CASSTTGYTQYF
D: -; size: -; J: TRBJ1-1; V: TRBV24-1; DNA: TGTGCCACCAGTGGATCGGTAGGGAGGACTGAAGCTTTCTTT; CDR3: CATSGSVGRTEAFF
D: -; size: few; J: TRBJ2-3; V: TRBV5-6; DNA: -; CDR3: CASSFGQGSGYF
D: -; size: few; J: TRBJ2-7; V: TRBV18; DNA: TGTGCCAGCTCACCCGGGGCCCCCTACTACGAGCAGTACTTC; CDR3: CASSPGAPYYEQYF
D: TRBD1; size: few; J: TRBJ2-3; V: TRBV7-3; DNA: TGTGCCAGCAGCATCGGGACAGGGCGCACAGATACGCAGTATTTT; CDR3: CASSIGTGRTDTQYF
D: TRBD2; size: many; J: TRBJ2-7; V: TRBV3-1; DNA: TGTGCCAGCAGCCCGAGCCAGGTGATTACTAGCGGGAGATACGAGCAGTACTTC; CDR3: CASSPSQVITSGRYEQYF